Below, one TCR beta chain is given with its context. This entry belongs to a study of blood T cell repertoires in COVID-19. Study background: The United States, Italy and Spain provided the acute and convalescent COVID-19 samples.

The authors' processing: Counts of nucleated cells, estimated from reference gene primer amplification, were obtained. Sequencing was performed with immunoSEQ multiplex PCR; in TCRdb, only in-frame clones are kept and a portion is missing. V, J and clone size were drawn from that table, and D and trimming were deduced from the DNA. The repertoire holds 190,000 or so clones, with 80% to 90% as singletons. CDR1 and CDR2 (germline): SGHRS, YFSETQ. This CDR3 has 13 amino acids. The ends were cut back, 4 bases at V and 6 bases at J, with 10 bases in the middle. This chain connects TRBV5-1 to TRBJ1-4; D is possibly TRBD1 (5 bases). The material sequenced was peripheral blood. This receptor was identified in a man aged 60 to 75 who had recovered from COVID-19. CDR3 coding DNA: TGCGCCAGCAGCCCTCTGACAGATGAAAAACTGTTTTTT. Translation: CASSPLTDEKLFF. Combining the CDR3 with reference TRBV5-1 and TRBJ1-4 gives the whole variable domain KAGVTQTPRYLIKTRGQQVTLSCSPISGHRSVSWYQQTPGQGLQFLFEYFSETQRNKGNFPGRFSGRQFSNSRSEMNVSTLELGDSALYLCASSPLTDEKLFFGSGTQLSVL.